Reported below is one TCR beta chain. The CDR3 consists of 14 residues. The V and J ends lost 3 bases and 4 bases respectively, with 9 bases between them. Looked up from germline, CDR1 is LGHNA and CDR2 is YNFKEQ. These data come from a study of blood T cell repertoires in COVID-19. The data were produced by immunoSEQ multiplex PCR, yet TCRdb's version contains in-frame clones alone and is incomplete. The data show some 510,000 clones, around nine tenths seen once. V usage is TRBV4-2 and J usage is TRBJ1-4; D might be TRBD1 (6 bases). The receptor was isolated from a middle-aged woman who had recovered from COVID-19. The sample comprised PBMCs or T cells enriched from blood (not recorded which). The CDR3 bases are TGTGCCAGCAGCCAGGACAGCGGTAATGAAAAACTGTTTTTT. It yields the protein CASSQDSGNEKLFF.